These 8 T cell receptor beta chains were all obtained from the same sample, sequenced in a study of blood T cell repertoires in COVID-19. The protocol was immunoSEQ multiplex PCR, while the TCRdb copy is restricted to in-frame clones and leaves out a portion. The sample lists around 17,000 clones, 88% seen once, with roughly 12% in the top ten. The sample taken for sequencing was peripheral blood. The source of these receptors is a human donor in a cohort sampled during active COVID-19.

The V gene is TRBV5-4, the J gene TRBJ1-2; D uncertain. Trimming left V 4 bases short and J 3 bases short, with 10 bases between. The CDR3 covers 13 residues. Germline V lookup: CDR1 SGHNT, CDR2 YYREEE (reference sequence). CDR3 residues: CASSPDKHYGYTF. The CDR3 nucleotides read TGTGCCAGCAGCCCCGACAAACACTATGGCTACACCTTC.

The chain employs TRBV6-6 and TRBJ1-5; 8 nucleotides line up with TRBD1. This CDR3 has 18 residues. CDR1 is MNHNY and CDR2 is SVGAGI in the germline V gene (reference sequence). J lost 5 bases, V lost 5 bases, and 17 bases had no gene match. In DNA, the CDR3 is TGTGCCAGCAGTCAACCACCGACAGGGGTGGATTCGGATCAGCCCCAGCATTTT. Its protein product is CASSQPPTGVDSDQPQHF.

The CDR3 loop reads CASSSRIGTGELFF. The CDR3 region has the DNA TGTGCCAGCAGTTCGCGAATCGGCACCGGGGAGCTGTTTTTT. The genes are TRBV27 and TRBJ2-2; D uncertain. Trimming pared 4 bases from V and 4 bases from J, leaving 10 bases between. Germline CDR1 is MNHEY and CDR2 is SMNVEV (reference sequence). This CDR3 spans 14 amino acids.

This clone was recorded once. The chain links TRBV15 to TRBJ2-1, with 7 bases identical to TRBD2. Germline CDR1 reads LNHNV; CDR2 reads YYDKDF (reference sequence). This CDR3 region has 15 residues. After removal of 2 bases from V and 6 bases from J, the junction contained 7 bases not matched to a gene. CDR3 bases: TGTGCCACCAGCAGAAGCCTAGCGGCTGCCAATGAGCAGTTCTTC. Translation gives CATSRSLAAANEQFF.

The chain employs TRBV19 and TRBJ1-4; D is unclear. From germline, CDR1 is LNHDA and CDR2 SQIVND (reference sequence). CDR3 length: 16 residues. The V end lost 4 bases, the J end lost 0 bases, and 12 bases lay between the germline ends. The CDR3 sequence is CASSTPSQPTNEKLFF. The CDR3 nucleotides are TGTGCCAGTAGTACCCCGTCACAGCCAACTAATGAAAAACTGTTTTTT.

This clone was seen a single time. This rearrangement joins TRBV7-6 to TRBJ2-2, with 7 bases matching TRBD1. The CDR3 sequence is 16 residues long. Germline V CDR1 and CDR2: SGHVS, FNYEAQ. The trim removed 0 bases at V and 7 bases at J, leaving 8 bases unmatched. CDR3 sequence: CASSLAVRQGVGELFF. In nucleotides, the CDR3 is TGTGCCAGCAGCTTAGCGGTTCGACAGGGAGTCGGGGAGCTGTTTTTT.

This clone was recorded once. The CDR3, as DNA: TGTGCCAGCTCAACATATCCCGGGACAGGGGGCAGCTCGCCAAAAAACATTCAGTACTTC. It is translated as CASSTYPGTGGSSPKNIQYF. This chain links TRBV18 with TRBJ2-4, with TRBD1 identical over 12 bases. Germline V gene lookup returns CDR1 KGHSH and CDR2 LQKENI. V lost 5 bases, J lost 4 bases, and 18 bases stayed unmatched. CDR3 length: 20 amino acids. The entire variable domain, with the rest obtained from reference TRBV18 and TRBJ2-4, is as follows: NAGVMQNPRHLVRRRGQEARLRCSPMKGHSHVYWYRQLPEEGLKFMVYLQKENIIDESGMPKERFSAEFPKEGPSILRIQQVVRGDSAAYFCASSTYPGTGGSSPKNIQYFGAGTRLSVL.

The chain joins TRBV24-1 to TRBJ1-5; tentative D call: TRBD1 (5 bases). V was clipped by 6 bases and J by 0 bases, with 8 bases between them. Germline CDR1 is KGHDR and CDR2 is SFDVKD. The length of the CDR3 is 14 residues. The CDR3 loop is CATSITGSNQPQHF. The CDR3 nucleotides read TGTGCCACCAGTATTACAGGTAGCAATCAGCCCCAGCATTTT.